What follows are 7 T cell receptor beta chains derived from one specimen sequenced in a study of T cell responses to AZD1222 COVID-19 vaccine. TCRdb keeps only in-frame clones here, not all; method: immunoSEQ multiplex PCR. The sample includes approximately 170,000 clones, around nine tenths of them seen just once. Source: peripheral blood, taken 28 days after the second AZD1222 dose. These receptors came from an adult who received the AZD1222 COVID-19 vaccine.

The chain links TRBV4-2 to TRBJ2-2; 15 nucleotides agree with TRBD2. The germline gives CDR1 LGHNA, CDR2 YNFKEQ. The CDR3 is made up of 20 amino acids. V dropped 0 bases and J dropped 6; count of bases not matched to a gene: 11. The CDR3 is CASSQDRTSGGAASSGELFF. As DNA, the CDR3 is TGTGCCAGCAGCCAAGATAGGACTAGCGGGGGGGCCGCGTCGTCCGGGGAGCTGTTTTTT.

J is TRBJ1-2 and V is TRBV5-8; 7 bases are shared with TRBD1. Germline lookup yields CDR1 SGHTS and CDR2 YDEGEE. The V gene end was trimmed by 3 bases and the J gene end by 4 bases; junction bases not matched to a gene: 6. The length of the CDR3 is 14 residues. DNA for the CDR3: TGTGCCAGCAGCTGGGGACAGTTAATCTATGGCTACACCTTC. Translated, it gives CASSWGQLIYGYTF.

This clone was observed once. This sequence joins TRBV7-2 and TRBJ2-4; 11 nucleotides line up with TRBD2. Per germline, CDR1 SGHTA and CDR2 FQGNSA. J lost 7 bases, V lost 5 bases, and 7 bases had no gene match. This CDR3 is built from 15 residues. CDR3 DNA: TGTGCCAGCAGCCTTAGCGGGGGGGCCGAGAACATTCAGTACTTC. Residues: CASSLSGGAENIQYF.

This chain links TRBV15 with TRBJ2-1; D is ambiguous. CDR3 length: 15 residues. The germline gives CDR1 LNHNV, CDR2 YYDKDF (reference sequence). The V end was cut by 0 bases, the J end by 1 base, with 7 bases between. In nucleotides, the CDR3 is TGTGCCACCAGCAGAGATCGACTGTCCTACAATGAGCAGTTCTTC. It codes for CATSRDRLSYNEQFF.

The chain uses TRBV4-1 and TRBJ2-5; the match to TRBD2 covers 12 bases. V shed 7 bases, J shed 1 base, and the junction held 4 bases outside the gene matches. The CDR3 loop spans 15 amino acids. CDR1 and CDR2 (germline): MGHRA, YSYEKL. The CDR3 DNA follows: TGCGCCAGCACGGCTAGCGGGGGGGCCCAAGAGACCCAGTACTTC. Encoded protein: CASTASGGAQETQYF.

CDR3 protein: CASSLVLQPPYNEQFF. For the CDR3, the DNA is TGTGCCAGCAGCTTAGTATTGCAGCCCCCCTACAATGAGCAGTTCTTC. The rearrangement links TRBV11-2 to TRBJ2-1, with D unclear. CDR3 size: 16 residues. V was shortened by 1 base and J by 2 bases, with 12 bases between the two germline ends. The germline V gene has CDR1 SGHAT and CDR2 FQNNGV. Using reference TRBV11-2 and TRBJ2-1 for the parts outside the CDR3, the full variable domain is EAGVAQSPRYKIIEKRQSVAFWCNPISGHATLYWYQQILGQGPKLLIQFQNNGVVDDSQLPKDRFSAERLKGVDSTLKIQPAKLEDSAVYLCASSLVLQPPYNEQFFGPGTRLTVL.

The CDR3 sequence: CASSPQGVEKLFF. The CDR3 DNA sequence: TGTGCCAGCTCACCACAGGGGGTAGAGAAACTGTTTTTT. The chain uses TRBV18 and TRBJ1-4; maybe TRBD1 (6 bases). V lost 1 base and J 11 bases, leaving 11 bases between the germline ends. Looked up from germline, CDR1 is KGHSH and CDR2 is LQKENI. The CDR3 has 13 residues.